These 13 T cell receptor beta chains came from one sample sequenced in a study of blood T cell repertoires in COVID-19. Libraries were prepared by immunoSEQ multiplex PCR; TCRdb keeps only in-frame clonotypes and omits some of them. The profile shows about 31,000 clones, approximately 87% of them singletons. The sample taken for sequencing was peripheral blood. These receptors were taken from a human donor with active COVID-19. The donor label of this sample is uncertain.

The chain joins TRBV7-3 to TRBJ2-2, with D perhaps matching TRBD1 (7 bases). Between the trimmed V and J ends, which lost 5 bases and 4 bases, there was a span of 23 bases. This CDR3 is 18 amino acids long. From germline, CDR1 is SGHTA and CDR2 FQGTGA. As DNA, the CDR3 is TGTGCCAGCAGCCAACTGGAGGGGGCAGGGGAGGTCACCGGGGAGCTGTTTTTT. Protein sequence: CASSQLEGAGEVTGELFF.

V usage is TRBV10-3 and J usage is TRBJ2-7; 7 nucleotides agree with TRBD1. The junction had 6 bases not matched to a gene; V was cut back by 3 bases and J by 4 bases. Germline lookup yields CDR1 ENHRY and CDR2 SYGVKD. There are 14 residues in the CDR3. Here the CDR3 DNA reads TGTGCCATCAGTGATCCGGGACAGACGTACGAGCAGTACTTC. Translating it yields CAISDPGQTYEQYF.

The V gene is TRBV5-1, the J gene TRBJ1-1; D gene uncertain. V dropped 0 bases and J dropped 4 bases, with 16 bases sitting between them. Germline CDR1 reads SGHRS; CDR2 reads YFSETQ. The CDR3 spans 16 residues. The chain's CDR3 is CASSLDPARVTTEAFF. The CDR3 DNA reads as TGCGCCAGCAGCTTGGACCCTGCTCGGGTAACCACTGAAGCTTTCTTT.

The chain joins TRBV18 to TRBJ2-5; no firm D call. The CDR3 has 13 residues. The V gene lost 1 base and the J gene lost 7 bases, with 10 bases spanning the gap. Germline V gene lookup returns CDR1 KGHSH and CDR2 LQKENI. This chain's CDR3 is CASSPRDKGTQYF. Here the CDR3 DNA reads TGTGCCAGCTCACCACGAGACAAAGGGACCCAGTACTTC. The full variable domain, with the rest looked up from reference TRBV18 and TRBJ2-5, is NAGVMQNPRHLVRRRGQEARLRCSPMKGHSHVYWYRQLPEEGLKFMVYLQKENIIDESGMPKERFSAEFPKEGPSILRIQQVVRGDSAAYFCASSPRDKGTQYFGPGTRLLVL.

The genes are TRBV7-9 and TRBJ1-3; 11 nucleotides agree with TRBD1. Germline assignment: CDR1 SEHNR and CDR2 FQNEAQ (reference sequence). This CDR3 is built from 12 residues. V shed 10 bases and J 8 bases; nucleotides not matched to a gene: 4. This chain's CDR3 is CAIRDRGDTIYF. CDR3 coding DNA: TGTGCCATCCGGGACAGGGGGGACACCATATATTTT. The variable domain in full, completed from reference TRBV7-9 and TRBJ1-3, reads DTGVSQNPRHKITKRGQNVTFRCDPISEHNRLYWYRQTLGQGPEFLTYFQNEAQLEKSRLLSDRFSAERPKGSFSTLEIQRTEQGDSAMYLCAIRDRGDTIYFGEGSWLTVV.

The rearrangement uses TRBV29-1 and TRBJ2-1; 7 nucleotides align to TRBD2. The V gene end was trimmed by 6 bases and the J gene end by 0 bases; junction bases not matched to a gene: 5. From germline, CDR1 is SQVTM and CDR2 ANQGSEA. This CDR3 has 14 amino acids. CDR3 sequence (DNA): TGCAGCGTCGAGACTAGCTCCTCCTACAATGAGCAGTTCTTC. As protein: CSVETSSSYNEQFF.

The chain joins TRBV5-6 to TRBJ2-5; 8 bases match TRBD2. From germline, CDR1 is SGHDT and CDR2 YYEEEE. This CDR3 comprises 15 residues. V shed 6 bases, J shed 2 bases, and the junction held 9 bases outside the gene matches. The CDR3 region is CASITEGGGQETQYF. CDR3 nucleotide sequence: TGTGCCAGCATCACCGAGGGCGGGGGGCAAGAGACCCAGTACTTC.

This clone was detected only once. This chain joins TRBV7-6 and TRBJ2-5, with D possibly TRBD1 on 5 matching bases. CDR3 length: 13 amino acids. The V gene lost 4 bases and the J gene lost 3 bases, with 9 bases spanning the gap. The germline V gene encodes CDR1 SGHVS and CDR2 FNYEAQ. CDR3 coding DNA: TGTGCCAGCAGCTCAGGGTTGGAAGAGACCCAGTACTTC. It translates to CASSSGLEETQYF.

The V call is TRBV7-9, the J call TRBJ2-5; possible D gene TRBD2, 7 bases. The CDR3 is 15 residues long. V was pared by 0 bases and J by 6 bases, with 14 bases between. Germline CDR1 reads SEHNR; CDR2 reads FQNEAQ (reference sequence). The CDR3 loop reads CASSLALGGAKTQYF. DNA for the CDR3: TGTGCCAGCAGCTTAGCGCTAGGGGGGGCGAAGACCCAGTACTTC. Looking up the rest from reference TRBV7-9 and TRBJ2-5 gives the full variable domain: DTGVSQNPRHKITKRGQNVTFRCDPISEHNRLYWYRQTLGQGPEFLTYFQNEAQLEKSRLLSDRFSAERPKGSFSTLEIQRTEQGDSAMYLCASSLALGGAKTQYFGPGTRLLVL.

The V gene is TRBV9, the J gene TRBJ2-3, with TRBD2 matching 7 bases. The CDR3 is 17 amino acids. Germline lookup yields CDR1 SGDLS and CDR2 YYNGEE. Germline trimming cut 1 base from V and 4 bases from J; bases unmatched to any gene: 12. Here the CDR3 reads CASSVPRDYRLPDTQYF. As DNA, the CDR3 is TGTGCCAGCAGCGTACCCCGGGACTACAGGTTACCAGATACGCAGTATTTT.

The J gene is TRBJ1-1, the V gene TRBV5-8; no clear D. V was cut by 3 bases and J by 0 bases, with 9 bases left in between. The germline CDR1 and CDR2 sequences are SGHTS and YDEGEE. The CDR3 runs 14 residues. The CDR3 protein is CASSSTVMNTEAFF. In DNA form, the CDR3 reads TGTGCCAGCAGCTCCACGGTCATGAACACTGAAGCTTTCTTT.

V is TRBV9 and J is TRBJ2-3, with TRBD1 identical over 10 bases. From germline, CDR1 is SGDLS and CDR2 YYNGEE. CDR3 length equals 15 residues. Germline trimming cut 0 bases from V and 3 bases from J; bases unmatched to any gene: 1. CDR3: CASSVEGQGTDTQYF. The CDR3 nucleotides are TGTGCCAGCAGCGTAGAGGGACAGGGGACAGATACGCAGTATTTT.

The chain carries TRBV30 and TRBJ2-7, with 9 bases aligning to TRBD2. Losses at the gene ends were 3 bases for V and 6 bases for J; bases not matched to a gene: 24. Germline assignment: CDR1 GTSNPN and CDR2 SVGIG (reference sequence). The CDR3 consists of 19 residues. The DNA for the CDR3 is TGTGCCTGGAGACGGGAGGGGGCTAGCGGGAAGCTTGGGCGTAGCGAGCAGTACTTC. It is translated as CAWRREGASGKLGRSEQYF.